These 12 T cell receptor beta chains share one sample of origin, sequenced in a study of blood T cell repertoires in COVID-19. The data were produced by immunoSEQ multiplex PCR, yet TCRdb's version contains in-frame clones alone and is incomplete. The sample has about 240,000 clones, 65% to 90% seen once. Sequencing was done on a sample of peripheral blood. The receptor set was obtained from a woman in her 70s with acute or convalescent COVID-19.

This clone came up once. V and J are TRBV4-1 and TRBJ2-5; 7 bases agree with TRBD1. Looked up from germline, CDR1 is MGHRA and CDR2 is YSYEKL. Trimming took 6 bases from V and 1 from J; bases not matched to a gene: 5. The CDR3 consists of 14 residues. CDR3 sequence (DNA): TGCGCCAGCAGTCTAGGGACAGCCCAAGAGACCCAGTACTTC. This encodes CASSLGTAQETQYF.

The genes are TRBV5-6 and TRBJ1-4; D unclear. V was cut by 5 bases and J by 8 bases, with 13 bases left in between. The CDR3 is made up of 13 amino acids. Germline lookup yields CDR1 SGHDT and CDR2 YYEEEE. The CDR3 DNA reads TGTGCCAGCAGATCGACCACGGAGGAAAAACTGTTTTTT. Translation: CASRSTTEEKLFF.

The chain joins TRBV23-1 to TRBJ1-2; D remains unclear. TRBV23-1 is assigned to the ORF class and has an uncertain function. The CDR3 length is 11 residues. Trimming cost V 2 bases and J 6 bases, with 4 bases left between them. CDR3 coding DNA: TGCGCCAGCAGTCAAGCGAATGGCTACACCTTC. It codes for CASSQANGYTF.

This chain joins TRBV19 and TRBJ2-7, with D possibly TRBD1 on 5 matching bases. Trimming shortened V by 5 bases and J by 1 base, and 12 bases separated the two germline ends. The CDR3 sequence is 14 residues long. The germline gives CDR1 LNHDA, CDR2 SQIVND (reference sequence). The CDR3 is CASSYWGRSYEQYF. CDR3 coding DNA: TGTGCCAGTAGTTATTGGGGCAGGTCCTACGAGCAGTACTTC.

CDR3 amino acids: CASSTYRRGGWNSPLHF. CDR3 DNA: TGTGCCAGTAGTACCTACAGGAGGGGCGGTTGGAATTCACCCCTCCACTTT. The chain carries TRBV19 and TRBJ1-6; D is perhaps TRBD1 (5 bases). There are 17 residues in the CDR3. V lost 4 bases to trimming and J lost 7 bases, with 20 bases between them. CDR1 and CDR2 (germline): LNHDA, SQIVND (reference sequence).

The V call is TRBV10-3, the J call TRBJ2-3, with 9 bases fitting TRBD2. Germline CDR1 reads ENHRY; CDR2 reads SYGVKD. The CDR3 runs 13 residues. Losses at the gene ends were 7 bases for V and 5 bases for J; bases not matched to a gene: 4. CDR3 DNA: TGTGCCATCATGCCTAGCGGGGTAGATACGCAGTATTTT. Its translation is CAIMPSGVDTQYF.

This clone was counted between two and nine times. In DNA, the CDR3 is TGTGCCACCAGCAGAGAAAAGGGGATAATACGTAGCACTGAAGCTTTCTTT. This translates into CATSREKGIIRSTEAFF. The chain carries TRBV15 and TRBJ1-1; D is perhaps TRBD1 (5 bases). CDR3 length: 17 residues. V was clipped by 0 bases and J by 4 bases, with 18 bases between them. Germline CDR1 LNHNV, CDR2 YYDKDF (reference sequence). The full variable domain, its missing parts supplied by reference TRBV15 and TRBJ1-1, is DAMVIQNPRYQVTQFGKPVTLSCSQTLNHNVMYWYQQKSSQAPKLLFHYYDKDFNNEADTPDNFQSRRPNTSFCFLDIRSPGLGDTAMYLCATSREKGIIRSTEAFFGQGTRLTVV.

This clone has just one count. The genes are TRBV7-9 and TRBJ2-3; TRBD1 is a possible D gene (5 bases). The CDR3 spans 14 residues. CDR1 is SEHNR, CDR2 FQNEAQ, per germline (reference sequence). V lost 0 bases and J 3 bases, leaving 7 bases between the germline ends. The CDR3 loop reads CASSLATETDTQYF. In nucleotides, the CDR3 is TGTGCCAGCAGCTTAGCGACAGAGACAGATACGCAGTATTTT.

This chain uses TRBV5-4 with TRBJ2-5, with D tentatively TRBD2 (8 bases). Between the trimmed V and J ends, which lost 4 bases and 4 bases, there was a span of 17 bases. The CDR3 length is 15 residues. Germline values: CDR1 SGHNT, CDR2 YYREEE (reference sequence). CDR3 coding DNA: TGTGCCAGCAGCCCGACAGGGACTAGGGGAGAGACCCAGTACTTC. The encoded protein is CASSPTGTRGETQYF.

The chain joins TRBV19 to TRBJ1-5; D ambiguous. The CDR3 runs to 14 residues. V was cut by 1 base and J by 4 bases, with 8 bases left in between. CDR1 is LNHDA and CDR2 is SQIVND in the germline V gene (reference sequence). CDR3 loop: CASSIAGWNQPQHF. CDR3 nucleotides: TGTGCCAGTAGTATAGCGGGGTGGAATCAGCCCCAGCATTTT.

CDR3 coding DNA: TGTGCCAGCAGCCACGGCGGGACCACCTACAATGAGCAGTTCTTC. Translated: CASSHGGTTYNEQFF. V and J are TRBV3-1 (or the pseudogene TRBV3-2) and TRBJ2-1, with D perhaps TRBD2 (6 bases). V was pared by 3 bases and J by 2 bases, with 11 bases between. CDR1 is LGHDT and CDR2 is YNNKEL in the germline V gene (reference sequence). This CDR3 contains 15 residues.

V usage is TRBV27 and J usage is TRBJ2-3, with 8 bases aligning to TRBD1. The CDR3 length is 16 residues. Trimming removed 3 bases from V and 2 bases from J; junction bases left unmatched: 7. Germline assignment: CDR1 MNHEY and CDR2 SMNVEV (reference sequence). The chain's CDR3 is CASSLHRGVVTDTQYF. CDR3 in DNA: TGTGCCAGCAGTTTGCACAGGGGGGTCGTCACAGATACGCAGTATTTT.